Each of the 15 T cell receptor beta chains below was sequenced from the same sample in a study of blood T cell repertoires in COVID-19 (dated by TCRdb to 2018 to 2021). The method behind the library was the immunoSEQ multiplex PCR assay. Held by TCRdb, this immuneACCESS table contains in-frame sequences only and omits some clones. Under half of the omission traces to an unresolved V gene where checked; the cause of the rest is unknown. The sample records under 65,000 clones, about 80% of which are singletons. About 20% of the sample belongs to the ten largest clones. Material: peripheral blood. These receptors originate from an older woman with acute or convalescent COVID-19.

The V and J genes are TRBV25-1 and TRBJ1-1; D ambiguous. The CDR3 covers 14 residues. V gave up 6 bases and J gave up 8 bases, with 19 bases separating them. The germline V gene has CDR1 MGHDK and CDR2 SYGVNS. The CDR3, as DNA: TGTGCCAGCAGGAGGGTTGGAACAAGCCCCGAAGCTTTCTTT. As protein: CASRRVGTSPEAFF.

This clone was detected only once. This chain joins TRBV7-9 and TRBJ2-3; TRBD2 matches 7 bases. CDR3 length equals 16 residues. Germline CDR1 is SEHNR and CDR2 is FQNEAQ (reference sequence). V lost 5 bases to trimming and J lost 0 bases; unmatched junction nucleotides: 8. CDR3 bases: TGTGCCAGCAGCATCCAGCGGGGCTCAAGCACAGATACGCAGTATTTT. It is translated as CASSIQRGSSTDTQYF.

This chain connects TRBV19 to TRBJ1-2; 7 bases match TRBD1. CDR3 size: 13 residues. Germline trimming cut 3 bases from V and 6 bases from J; bases unmatched to any gene: 4. Germline V lookup: CDR1 LNHDA, CDR2 SQIVND (reference sequence). CDR3 nucleotide sequence: TGTGCCAGTAGTATGGACAGGTGGGATGGCTACACCTTC. This codes for CASSMDRWDGYTF. The complete variable domain, with remaining parts taken from reference TRBV19 and TRBJ1-2, reads DGGITQSPKYLFRKEGQNVTLSCEQNLNHDAMYWYRQDPGQGLRLIYYSQIVNDFQKGDIAEGYSVSREKKESFPLTVTSAQKNPTAFYLCASSMDRWDGYTFGSGTRLTVV.

The rearrangement joins TRBV14 to TRBJ2-1, with D perhaps TRBD1 (6 bases). Germline V gene lookup returns CDR1 SGHDN and CDR2 FVKESK. The CDR3 extends over 16 amino acids. Trimming stripped 3 bases from V and 2 bases from J, with 14 bases between. DNA for the CDR3: TGTGCCAGCAGCCACTACAGGGCAGGGGCCTACAATGAGCAGTTCTTC. Its translation: CASSHYRAGAYNEQFF.

The chain recombines TRBV2 with TRBJ1-6; possibly TRBD1 for D (6 bases). V was shortened by 3 bases and J by 9 bases, with 12 bases between the two germline ends. The CDR3 covers 14 residues. Germline CDR1 reads SNHLY; CDR2 reads FYNNEI. CDR3 in amino acids: CASSDGRGPSPLHF. For the CDR3, the DNA is TGTGCCAGCAGTGATGGCAGGGGACCTTCACCCCTCCACTTT.

This clone was seen a handful of times. V gene TRBV5-1 combines with J gene TRBJ1-6, with D possibly TRBD1 on 5 matching bases. Per germline, CDR1 SGHRS and CDR2 YFSETQ. V dropped 5 bases and J dropped 0 bases, with 12 bases sitting between them. This CDR3 spans 16 amino acids. CDR3 residues: CASRPGLSSYNSPLHF. CDR3 sequence (DNA): TGCGCCAGCAGACCAGGGTTGAGCTCCTATAATTCACCCCTCCACTTT.

This clone has only a few counts. The rearrangement joins TRBV18 to TRBJ1-2, with 7 positions matching TRBD1. Unmatched junction bases numbered 8, after V lost 6 bases and J lost 4 bases. Germline V gives CDR1 KGHSH, CDR2 LQKENI. This CDR3 spans 14 amino acids. CDR3 protein: CASSGTDEIYGYTF. DNA of the CDR3: TGTGCCAGCTCGGGGACAGACGAAATCTATGGCTACACCTTC.

The chain combines TRBV4-2 with TRBJ1-1, with unresolved D. Deletions cut 0 bases from V and 8 bases from J, with 7 bases between. This CDR3 has 12 amino acids. Germline V gives CDR1 LGHNA, CDR2 YNFKEQ. CDR3 coding DNA: TGTGCCAGCAGCCAAGAGGTCGGGGAAGCTTTCTTT. This gives the protein CASSQEVGEAFF.

The V gene is TRBV19, the J gene TRBJ1-2; 7 bases fit TRBD1. The CDR3 sequence is 13 residues long. Per the germline V gene, CDR1 is LNHDA and CDR2 is SQIVND (reference sequence). J was trimmed by 8 bases and V by 0 bases; bases with no gene match: 3. For the CDR3, the DNA is TGTGCCAGTAGTATAGAAGGGGGCTTCGGCTACACCTTC. Translating it yields CASSIEGGFGYTF.

The chain couples TRBV6-5 to TRBJ2-1, with D possibly matching TRBD1 (6 bases). This CDR3 region has 11 residues. Trimming left V 7 bases short and J 9 bases short, with 10 bases between. Germline V CDR1 and CDR2: MNHEY, SVGAGI. The CDR3, as DNA: TGTGCCAGCACCCAAGGGGGTGAGCAGTTCTTC. Protein sequence: CASTQGGEQFF.

This chain links TRBV10-3 with TRBJ2-1; TRBD2 aligns across 9 bases. Germline V lookup: CDR1 ENHRY, CDR2 SYGVKD. V trimming: 2 bases; J trimming: 3 bases; junction bases outside the gene matches: 2. The CDR3 length is 15 residues. This chain's CDR3 is CAISEERGVYNEQFF. The DNA for the CDR3 is TGTGCCATCAGTGAGGAGCGGGGGGTCTACAATGAGCAGTTCTTC.

This clone came up once. This chain joins TRBV2 and TRBJ2-6; tentative D call: TRBD1 (5 bases). This CDR3 comprises 16 residues. Germline V gene sequence: CDR1 SNHLY, CDR2 FYNNEI. Trimming removed 4 bases from V and 0 bases from J, with 10 bases in between. In nucleotides, the CDR3 is TGTGCCAGCAGTGGGTCTCAGGGCTCTGGGGCCAACGTCCTGACTTTC. This gives the protein CASSGSQGSGANVLTF.

This rearrangement joins TRBV7-2 to TRBJ2-6, with 7 nucleotides matching TRBD2. Germline lookup yields CDR1 SGHTA and CDR2 FQGNSA. The CDR3 has 15 amino acids. V lost 4 bases and J lost 3; bases outside the gene matches: 3. CDR3 loop: CASSSRGGGANVLTF. CDR3 nucleotides: TGTGCCAGCAGCTCCCGCGGGGGTGGGGCCAACGTCCTGACTTTC.

This clone was counted a few times. DNA for the CDR3: TGTGCCAGCAGCCGGAGGATAGACACTGAAGCTTTCTTT. Its protein is CASSRRIDTEAFF. The J gene is TRBJ1-1, the V gene TRBV7-2; D gene unclear. V was clipped by 5 bases and J by 3 bases, with 10 bases between them. Germline V CDR1 and CDR2: SGHTA, FQGNSA. CDR3 length equals 13 residues.

This clone showed up just once. CDR3: CASSNSGTGWNIQYF. CDR3 bases: TGTGCCAGTAGTAATTCCGGGACAGGGTGGAACATTCAGTACTTC. The rearrangement links TRBV19 to TRBJ2-4, with 9 bases that match TRBD1. Germline CDR1 LNHDA, CDR2 SQIVND (reference sequence). CDR3 length equals 15 residues. J lost 7 bases, V lost 4 bases, and 8 bases had no gene match.